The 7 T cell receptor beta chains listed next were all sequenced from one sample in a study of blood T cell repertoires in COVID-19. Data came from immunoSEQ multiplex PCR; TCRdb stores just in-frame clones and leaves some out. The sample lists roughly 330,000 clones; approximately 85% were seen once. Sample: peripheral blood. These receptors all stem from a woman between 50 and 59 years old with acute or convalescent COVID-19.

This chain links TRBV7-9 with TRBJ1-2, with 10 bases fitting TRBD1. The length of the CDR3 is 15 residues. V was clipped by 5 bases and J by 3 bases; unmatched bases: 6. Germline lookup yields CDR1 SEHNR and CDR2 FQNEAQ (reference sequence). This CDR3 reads CASSLQTGGDYGYTF. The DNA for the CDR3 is TGTGCCAGCAGCCTTCAGACAGGGGGCGACTATGGCTACACCTTC.

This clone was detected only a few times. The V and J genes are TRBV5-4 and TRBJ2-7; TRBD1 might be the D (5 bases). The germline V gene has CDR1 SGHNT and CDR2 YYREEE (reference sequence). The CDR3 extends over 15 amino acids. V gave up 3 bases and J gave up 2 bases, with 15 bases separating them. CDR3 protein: CASSSGQTSPYEQYF. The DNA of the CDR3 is TGTGCCAGCAGCTCCGGACAAACTTCCCCCTACGAGCAGTACTTC.

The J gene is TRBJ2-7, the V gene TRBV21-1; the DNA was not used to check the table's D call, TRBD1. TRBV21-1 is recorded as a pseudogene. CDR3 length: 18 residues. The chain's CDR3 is CASSRTGTGSLRDYEQYF. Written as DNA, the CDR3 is TGTGCCAGCAGCAGGACCGGGACAGGATCTCTTCGGGACTACGAGCAGTACTTC.

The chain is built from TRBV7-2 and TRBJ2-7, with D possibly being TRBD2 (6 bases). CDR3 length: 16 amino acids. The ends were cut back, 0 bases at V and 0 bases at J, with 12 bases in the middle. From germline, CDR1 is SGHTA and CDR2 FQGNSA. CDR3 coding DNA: TGTGCCAGCAGCTTAGCGCTCGGCGGGAACTCCTACGAGCAGTACTTC. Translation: CASSLALGGNSYEQYF.

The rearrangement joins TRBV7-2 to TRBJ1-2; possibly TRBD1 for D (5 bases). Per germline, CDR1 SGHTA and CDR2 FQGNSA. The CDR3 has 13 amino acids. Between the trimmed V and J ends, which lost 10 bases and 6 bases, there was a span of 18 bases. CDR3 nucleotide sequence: TGTGCCACCTCTCAGATCAGGGCAGATGGCTACACCTTC. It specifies CATSQIRADGYTF.

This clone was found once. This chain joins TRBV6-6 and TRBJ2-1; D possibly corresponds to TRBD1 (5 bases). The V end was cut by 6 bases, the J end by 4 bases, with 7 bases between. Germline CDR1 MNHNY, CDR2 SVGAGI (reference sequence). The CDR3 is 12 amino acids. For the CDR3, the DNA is TGTGCCAGCAGACAGGATTACAATGAGCAGTTCTTC. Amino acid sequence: CASRQDYNEQFF.

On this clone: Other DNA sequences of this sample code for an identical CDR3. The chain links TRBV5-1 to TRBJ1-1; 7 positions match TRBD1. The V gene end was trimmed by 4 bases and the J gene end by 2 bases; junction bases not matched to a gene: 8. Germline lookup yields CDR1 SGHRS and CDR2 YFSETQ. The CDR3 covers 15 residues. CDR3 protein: CASSPRTGGNTEAFF. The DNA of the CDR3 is TGCGCCAGCAGCCCGAGGACAGGTGGTAACACTGAAGCTTTCTTT.